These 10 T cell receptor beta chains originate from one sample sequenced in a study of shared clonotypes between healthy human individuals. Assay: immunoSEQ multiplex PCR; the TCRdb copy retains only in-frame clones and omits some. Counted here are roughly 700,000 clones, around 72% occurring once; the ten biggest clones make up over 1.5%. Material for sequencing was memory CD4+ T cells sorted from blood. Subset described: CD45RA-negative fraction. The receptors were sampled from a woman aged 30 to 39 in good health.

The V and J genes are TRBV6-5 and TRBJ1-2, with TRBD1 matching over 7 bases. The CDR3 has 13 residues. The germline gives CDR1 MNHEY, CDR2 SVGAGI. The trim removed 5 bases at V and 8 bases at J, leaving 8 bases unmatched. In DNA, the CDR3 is TGTGCCAGCAGTATCTCGGGACAGCGCGGCTACACCTTC. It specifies CASSISGQRGYTF.

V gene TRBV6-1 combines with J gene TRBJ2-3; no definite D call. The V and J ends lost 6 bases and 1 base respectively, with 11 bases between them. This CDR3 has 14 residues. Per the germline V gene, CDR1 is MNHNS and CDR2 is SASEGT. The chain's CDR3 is CASRGKWGTDTQYF. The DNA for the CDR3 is TGTGCCAGCAGGGGCAAATGGGGCACAGATACGCAGTATTTT.

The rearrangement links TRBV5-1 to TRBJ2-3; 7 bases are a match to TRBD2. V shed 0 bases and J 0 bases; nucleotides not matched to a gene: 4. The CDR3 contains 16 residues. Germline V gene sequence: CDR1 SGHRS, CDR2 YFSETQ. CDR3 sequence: CASSLVWRESTDTQYF. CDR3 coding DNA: TGCGCCAGCAGCTTGGTATGGCGGGAGAGCACAGATACGCAGTATTTT.

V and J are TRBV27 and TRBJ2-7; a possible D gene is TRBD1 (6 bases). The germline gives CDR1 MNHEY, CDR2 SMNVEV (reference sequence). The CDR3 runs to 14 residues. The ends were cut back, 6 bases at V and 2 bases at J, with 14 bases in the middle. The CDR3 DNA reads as TGTGCCAGCAGCCTCTTTACAGGGCCCTACGAGCAGTACTTC. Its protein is CASSLFTGPYEQYF.

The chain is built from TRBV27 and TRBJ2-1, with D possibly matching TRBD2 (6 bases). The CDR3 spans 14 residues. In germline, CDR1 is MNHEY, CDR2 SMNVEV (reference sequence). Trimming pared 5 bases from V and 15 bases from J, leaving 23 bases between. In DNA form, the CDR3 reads TGTGCCAGCAGTCTCTCCCGGCGGGACTTATTGCTGTTCTTC. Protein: CASSLSRRDLLLFF.

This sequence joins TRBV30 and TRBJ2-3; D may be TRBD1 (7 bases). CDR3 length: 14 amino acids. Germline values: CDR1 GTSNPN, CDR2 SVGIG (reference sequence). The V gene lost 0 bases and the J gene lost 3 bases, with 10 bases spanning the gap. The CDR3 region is CAWSVPGGTDTQYF. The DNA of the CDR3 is TGTGCCTGGAGTGTCCCAGGGGGGACAGATACGCAGTATTTT.

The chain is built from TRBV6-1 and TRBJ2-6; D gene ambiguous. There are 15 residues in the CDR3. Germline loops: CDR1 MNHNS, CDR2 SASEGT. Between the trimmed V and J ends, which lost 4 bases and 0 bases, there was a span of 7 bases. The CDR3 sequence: CASSGLSSGANVLTF. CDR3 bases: TGTGCCAGCAGTGGCCTCAGCTCTGGGGCCAACGTCCTGACTTTC.

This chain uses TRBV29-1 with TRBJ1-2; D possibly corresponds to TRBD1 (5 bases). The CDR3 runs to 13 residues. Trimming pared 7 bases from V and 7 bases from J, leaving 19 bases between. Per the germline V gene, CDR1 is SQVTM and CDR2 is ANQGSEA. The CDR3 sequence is CSAVPQGGLGYTF. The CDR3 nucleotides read TGCAGCGCCGTCCCCCAGGGCGGTCTTGGCTACACCTTC.

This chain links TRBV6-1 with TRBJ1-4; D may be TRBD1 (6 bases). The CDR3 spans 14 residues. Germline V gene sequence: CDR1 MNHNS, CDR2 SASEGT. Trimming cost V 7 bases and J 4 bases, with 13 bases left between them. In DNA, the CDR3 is TGTGCCAGCAAGCCACAGGGCAGTAATGAAAAACTGTTTTTT. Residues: CASKPQGSNEKLFF.

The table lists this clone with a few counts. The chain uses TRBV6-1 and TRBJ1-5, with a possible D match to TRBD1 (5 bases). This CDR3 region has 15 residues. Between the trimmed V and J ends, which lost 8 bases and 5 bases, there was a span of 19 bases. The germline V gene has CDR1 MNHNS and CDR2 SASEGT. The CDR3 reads CASSPRWGVDQPQHF. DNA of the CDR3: TGTGCCAGCTCTCCGAGGTGGGGGGTGGATCAGCCCCAGCATTTT.